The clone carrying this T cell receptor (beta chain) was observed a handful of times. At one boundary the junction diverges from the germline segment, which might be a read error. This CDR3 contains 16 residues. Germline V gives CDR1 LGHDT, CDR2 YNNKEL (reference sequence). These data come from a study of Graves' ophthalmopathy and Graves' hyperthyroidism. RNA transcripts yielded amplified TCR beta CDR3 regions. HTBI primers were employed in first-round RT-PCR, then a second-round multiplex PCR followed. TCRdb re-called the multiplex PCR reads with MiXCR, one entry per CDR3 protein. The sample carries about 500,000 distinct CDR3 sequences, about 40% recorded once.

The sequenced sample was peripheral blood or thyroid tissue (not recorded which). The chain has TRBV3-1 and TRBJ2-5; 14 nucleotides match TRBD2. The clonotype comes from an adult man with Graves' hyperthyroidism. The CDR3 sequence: CASSRLTSGGEDTQYF. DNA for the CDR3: TGTGCCAGCAGCCGACTGACTAGCGGGGGGGAAGATACCCAGTACTTC.